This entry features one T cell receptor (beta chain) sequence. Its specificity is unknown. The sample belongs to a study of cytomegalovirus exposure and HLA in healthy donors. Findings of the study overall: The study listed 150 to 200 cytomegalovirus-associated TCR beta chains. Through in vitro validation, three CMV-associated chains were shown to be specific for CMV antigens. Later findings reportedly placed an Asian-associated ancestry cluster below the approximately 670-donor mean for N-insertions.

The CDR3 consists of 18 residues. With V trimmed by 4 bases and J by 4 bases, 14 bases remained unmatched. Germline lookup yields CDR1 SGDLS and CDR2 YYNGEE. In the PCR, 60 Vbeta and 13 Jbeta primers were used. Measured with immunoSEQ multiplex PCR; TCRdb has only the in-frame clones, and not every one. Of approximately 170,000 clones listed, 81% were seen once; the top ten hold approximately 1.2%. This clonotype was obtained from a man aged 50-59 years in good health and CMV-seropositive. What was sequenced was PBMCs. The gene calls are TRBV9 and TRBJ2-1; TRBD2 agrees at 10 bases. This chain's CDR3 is CASSPRTSGRKVYNEQFF. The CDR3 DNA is TGTGCCAGCAGCCCCCGGACTAGCGGACGGAAAGTATACAATGAGCAGTTCTTC. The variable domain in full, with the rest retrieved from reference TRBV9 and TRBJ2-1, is DSGVTQTPKHLITATGQRVTLRCSPRSGDLSVYWYQQSLDQGLQFLIQYYNGEERAKGNILERFSAQQFPDLHSELNLSSLELGDSALYFCASSPRTSGRKVYNEQFFGPGTRLTVL.